The rows below give T cell receptor beta chains drawn from one sample of a study of persistence of HIV-infected CD4 T cells. Their specific antigens are unknown. The repertoire was sequenced with immunoSEQ multiplex PCR; TCRdb's copy has only in-frame clones and lacks some. The sample shows 40,000 or so clones, about 87% of them seen only once. This sample comprised CD4+ T cells sorted from PBMCs after roughly 18-hour stimulation, obtained from a patient who received antiretroviral therapy. The receptors here all came from an adult woman with HIV who was CMV-seropositive. Both conserved end residues are part of each CDR3. The D gene is left open where the match is weak.

V gene: TRBV9; D gene: -; J gene: TRBJ1-6; CDR3 protein: CASSGRSGNSPLHF; CDR3 DNA: TGTGCCAGCAGCGGGAGATCTGGCAATTCACCCCTCCACTTT
V gene: TRBV5-1; D gene: -; J gene: TRBJ1-1; CDR3 protein: CASSLVPDTTEAFF; CDR3 DNA: TGCGCCAGCAGCTTGGTCCCTGATACCACTGAAGCTTTCTTT
V gene: TRBV19; D gene: TRBD1; J gene: TRBJ1-4; CDR3 protein: CASSMETGGVEKLFF; CDR3 DNA: TGTGCCAGTAGTATGGAGACAGGGGGAGTTGAAAAACTGTTTTTT
V gene: TRBV10-3; D gene: -; J gene: TRBJ1-3; CDR3 protein: CAISLHSDGNTIYF; CDR3 DNA: TGTGCCATCAGTCTCCATTCCGACGGAAACACCATATATTTT
V gene: TRBV19; D gene: -; J gene: TRBJ1-6; CDR3 protein: CASSSQELPLHF; CDR3 DNA: TGTGCCAGTAGTAGCCAGGAGTTACCCCTCCACTTT
V gene: TRBV9; D gene: -; J gene: TRBJ2-3; CDR3 protein: CASSVAPGRTDTQYF; CDR3 DNA: TGTGCCAGCAGCGTAGCCCCGGGGAGGACAGATACGCAGTATTTT
V gene: TRBV19; D gene: TRBD1; J gene: TRBJ1-5; CDR3 protein: CASSIGQGIYQPQHF; CDR3 DNA: TGTGCCAGTAGTATAGGACAGGGGATATATCAGCCCCAGCATTTT
V gene: TRBV19; D gene: TRBD1; J gene: TRBJ1-2; CDR3 protein: CASSMGQGNYGYTF; CDR3 DNA: TGTGCCAGTAGTATGGGACAGGGGAACTATGGCTACACCTTC
V gene: TRBV6-6; D gene: -; J gene: TRBJ1-3; CDR3 protein: CASSYSASGNTIYF; CDR3 DNA: TGTGCCAGCAGTTACTCGGCCTCTGGAAACACCATATATTTT
V gene: TRBV30; D gene: -; J gene: TRBJ1-5; CDR3 protein: CAWQGSNNQPQHF; CDR3 DNA: TGTGCCTGGCAGGGGTCCAACAATCAGCCCCAGCATTTT
V gene: TRBV19; D gene: TRBD1; J gene: TRBJ1-5; CDR3 protein: CASSIDRASNQPQHF; CDR3 DNA: TGTGCCAGTAGTATTGACAGGGCTAGCAATCAGCCCCAGCATTTT
V gene: TRBV29-1; D gene: -; J gene: TRBJ1-4; CDR3 protein: CSVGMGWEEKLFF; CDR3 DNA: TGCAGCGTTGGGATGGGATGGGAAGAAAAACTGTTTTTT
V gene: TRBV19; D gene: TRBD2; J gene: TRBJ2-3; CDR3 protein: CASSYRPGLAGEDTQYF; CDR3 DNA: TGTGCCAGTAGTTACCGACCGGGACTAGCGGGGGAGGATACGCAGTATTTT
V gene: TRBV18; D gene: TRBD1; J gene: TRBJ2-3; CDR3 protein: CASSPRTGEADTQYF; CDR3 DNA: TGTGCCAGCTCACCACGGACAGGGGAGGCAGATACGCAGTATTTT
V gene: TRBV24-1; D gene: TRBD2; J gene: TRBJ2-1; CDR3 protein: CATSDFFFDGKRGRNEQFF; CDR3 DNA: TGTGCCACCAGTGATTTCTTTTTCGATGGGAAGCGGGGGAGGAATGAGCAGTTCTTC